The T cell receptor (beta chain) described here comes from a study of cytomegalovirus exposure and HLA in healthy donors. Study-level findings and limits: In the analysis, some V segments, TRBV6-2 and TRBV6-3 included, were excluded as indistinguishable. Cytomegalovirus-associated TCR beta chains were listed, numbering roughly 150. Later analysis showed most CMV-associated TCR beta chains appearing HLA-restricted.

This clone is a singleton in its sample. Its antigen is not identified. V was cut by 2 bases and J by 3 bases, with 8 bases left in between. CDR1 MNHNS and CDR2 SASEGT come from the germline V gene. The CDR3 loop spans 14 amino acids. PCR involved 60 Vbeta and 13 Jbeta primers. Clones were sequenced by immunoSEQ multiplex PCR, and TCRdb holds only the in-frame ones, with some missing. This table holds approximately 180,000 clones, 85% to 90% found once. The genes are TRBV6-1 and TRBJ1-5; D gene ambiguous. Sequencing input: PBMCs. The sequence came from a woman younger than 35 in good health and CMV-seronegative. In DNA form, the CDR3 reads TGTGCCAGCAGTGAACATTTGGCCAATCAGCCCCAGCATTTT. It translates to CASSEHLANQPQHF.